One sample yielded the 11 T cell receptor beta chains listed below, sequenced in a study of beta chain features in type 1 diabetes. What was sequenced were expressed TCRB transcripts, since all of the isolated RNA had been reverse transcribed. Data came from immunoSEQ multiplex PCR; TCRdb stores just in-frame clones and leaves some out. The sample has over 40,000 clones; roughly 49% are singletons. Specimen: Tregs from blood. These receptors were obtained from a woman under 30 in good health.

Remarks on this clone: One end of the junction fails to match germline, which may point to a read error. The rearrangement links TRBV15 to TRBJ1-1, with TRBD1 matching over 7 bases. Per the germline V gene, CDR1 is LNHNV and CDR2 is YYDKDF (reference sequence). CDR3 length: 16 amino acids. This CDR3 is CATSRQGVGVNTEAFF. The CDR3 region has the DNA TGTGCCACCAGCAGACAGGGGGTAGGGGTGAATACTGAAGCTTTCTTT.

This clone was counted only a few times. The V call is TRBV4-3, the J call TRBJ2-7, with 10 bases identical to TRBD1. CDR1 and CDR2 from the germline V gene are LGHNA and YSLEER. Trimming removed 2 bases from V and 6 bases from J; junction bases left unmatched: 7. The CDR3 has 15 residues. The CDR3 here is CASSQSGTGEFEQYF. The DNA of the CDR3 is TGCGCCAGCAGCCAATCCGGGACAGGGGAATTCGAGCAGTACTTC.

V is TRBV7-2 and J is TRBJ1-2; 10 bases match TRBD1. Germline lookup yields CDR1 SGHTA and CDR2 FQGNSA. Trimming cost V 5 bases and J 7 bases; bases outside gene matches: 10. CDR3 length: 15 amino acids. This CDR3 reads CASSPRQGAIGGYTF. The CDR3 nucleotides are TGTGCCAGCAGCCCCCGACAGGGGGCGATCGGTGGCTACACCTTC. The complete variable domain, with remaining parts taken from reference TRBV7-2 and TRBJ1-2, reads GAGVSQSPSNKVTEKGKDVELRCDPISGHTALYWYRQSLGQGLEFLIYFQGNSAPDKSGLPSDRFSAERTGGSVSTLTIQRTQQEDSAVYLCASSPRQGAIGGYTFGSGTRLTVV.

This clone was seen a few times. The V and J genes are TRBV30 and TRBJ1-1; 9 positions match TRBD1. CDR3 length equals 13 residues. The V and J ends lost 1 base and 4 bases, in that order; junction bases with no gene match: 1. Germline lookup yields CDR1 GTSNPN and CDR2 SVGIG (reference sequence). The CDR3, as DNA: TGTGCCTGGAGTGAGGACAGGGGCACTGAAGCTTTCTTT. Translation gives CAWSEDRGTEAFF. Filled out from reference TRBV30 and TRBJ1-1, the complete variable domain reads SQTIHQWPATLVQPVGSPLSLECTVEGTSNPNLYWYRQAAGRGLQLLFYSVGIGQISSEVPQNLSASRPQDRQFILSSKKLLLSDSGFYLCAWSEDRGTEAFFGQGTRLTVV.

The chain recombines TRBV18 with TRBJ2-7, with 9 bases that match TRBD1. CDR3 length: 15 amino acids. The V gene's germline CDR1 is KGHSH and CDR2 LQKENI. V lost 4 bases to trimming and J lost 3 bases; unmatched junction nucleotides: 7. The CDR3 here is CASSLLKGQGYEQYF. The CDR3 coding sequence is TGTGCCAGCTCACTACTAAAGGGACAGGGCTACGAGCAGTACTTC.

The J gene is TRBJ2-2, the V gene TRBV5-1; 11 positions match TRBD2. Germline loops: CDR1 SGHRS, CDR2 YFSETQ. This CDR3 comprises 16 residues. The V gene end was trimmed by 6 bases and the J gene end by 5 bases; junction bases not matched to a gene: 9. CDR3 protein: CASTFQGLAATGELFF. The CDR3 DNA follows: TGCGCCAGCACCTTCCAGGGACTAGCGGCGACCGGGGAGCTGTTTTTT.

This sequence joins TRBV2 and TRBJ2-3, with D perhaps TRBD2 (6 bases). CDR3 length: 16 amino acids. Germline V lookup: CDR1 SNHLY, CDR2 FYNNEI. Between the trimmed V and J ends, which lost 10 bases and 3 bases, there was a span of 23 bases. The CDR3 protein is CATSGLLARATDTQYF. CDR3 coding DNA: TGTGCCACCTCTGGGCTACTAGCCAGAGCAACAGATACGCAGTATTTT.

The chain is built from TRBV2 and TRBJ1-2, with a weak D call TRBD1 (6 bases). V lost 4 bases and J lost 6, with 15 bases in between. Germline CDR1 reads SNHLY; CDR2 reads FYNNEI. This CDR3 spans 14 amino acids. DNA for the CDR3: TGTGCCAGCAGTGCCGACAGGTCAGAGGATGGCTACACCTTC. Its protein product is CASSADRSEDGYTF.

The DNA of the CDR3 is TGTGCCAGTAGGAACCCGGGACAGACAACCTATGGCTACACCTTC. This encodes CASRNPGQTTYGYTF. The chain couples TRBV19 to TRBJ1-2, with 7 bases that match TRBD1. Per the germline V gene, CDR1 is LNHDA and CDR2 is SQIVND (reference sequence). The CDR3 covers 15 residues. V was clipped by 6 bases and J by 4 bases; unmatched bases: 11.

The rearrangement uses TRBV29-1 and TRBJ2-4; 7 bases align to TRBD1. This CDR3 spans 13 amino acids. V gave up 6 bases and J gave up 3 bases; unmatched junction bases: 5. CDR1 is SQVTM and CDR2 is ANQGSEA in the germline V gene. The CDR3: CSVTRDSKNIQYF. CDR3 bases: TGCAGCGTAACCCGGGACAGCAAAAACATTCAGTACTTC.

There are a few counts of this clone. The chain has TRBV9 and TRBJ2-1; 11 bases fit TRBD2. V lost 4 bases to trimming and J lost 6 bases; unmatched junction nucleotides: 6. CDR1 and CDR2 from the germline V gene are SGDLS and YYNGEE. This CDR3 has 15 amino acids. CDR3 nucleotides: TGTGCCAGCAGCCACACTAGCGGGAGCTTCAATGAGCAGTTCTTC. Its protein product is CASSHTSGSFNEQFF.